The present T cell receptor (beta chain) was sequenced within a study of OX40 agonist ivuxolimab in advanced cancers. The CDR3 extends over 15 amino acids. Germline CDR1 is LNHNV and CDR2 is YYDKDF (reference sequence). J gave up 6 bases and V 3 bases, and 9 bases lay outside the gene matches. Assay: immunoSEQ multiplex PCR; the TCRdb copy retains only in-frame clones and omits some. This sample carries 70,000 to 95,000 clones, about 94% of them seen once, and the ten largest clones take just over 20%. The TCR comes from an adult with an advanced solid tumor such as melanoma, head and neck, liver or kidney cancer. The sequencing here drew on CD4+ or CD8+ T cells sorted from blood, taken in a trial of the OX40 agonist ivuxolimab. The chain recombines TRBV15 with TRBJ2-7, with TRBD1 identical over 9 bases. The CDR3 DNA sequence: TGTGCCACCAGCAGGGAGGACAGGGGAAGGGGCGAGCAGTACTTC. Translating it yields CATSREDRGRGEQYF.